These 19 T cell receptor beta chains were sequenced from one sample in a study of T cells in Graves' hyperthyroidism and ophthalmopathy. From RNA transcripts, TCR beta CDR3 regions were amplified. HTBI primers were the set used in a first-round RT-PCR of the TCR CDR3. Each CDR3 protein gets one entry after TCRdb re-called the multiplex PCR reads with MiXCR. The table lists about 340,000 distinct CDR3 sequences, roughly 21% of them singletons. The sequenced material came from blood. The receptors were sampled from a woman aged 50 to 60 with Graves' hyperthyroidism.

This clonotype has just a few counts. V usage is TRBV10-2 and J usage is TRBJ1-2; no clear D gene. Germline loops: CDR1 WSHSY, CDR2 SAAADI. V lost 8 bases and J 0 bases, leaving 16 bases between the germline ends. The length of the CDR3 is 15 residues. The CDR3 loop is CASAITLTANYGYTF. Written as DNA, the CDR3 is TGCGCCAGCGCGATAACTTTAACAGCTAACTATGGCTACACCTTC.

The V call is TRBV7-9, the J call TRBJ2-7; 7 positions match TRBD1. CDR3 size: 14 residues. Trimming took 5 bases from V and 6 from J; bases not matched to a gene: 10. CDR1 SEHNR and CDR2 FQNEAQ come from the germline V gene (reference sequence). The CDR3 sequence is CASSPTGFRGEQYF. The CDR3 region has the DNA TGTGCCAGCAGCCCGACAGGGTTTAGAGGCGAGCAGTACTTC.

This clonotype has just a few counts. The chain carries TRBV6-1 and TRBJ1-6; D is unclear. The V end was cut by 8 bases, the J end by 0 bases, with 20 bases between. The CDR3 loop spans 18 amino acids. Germline V gives CDR1 MNHNS, CDR2 SASEGT. The CDR3 DNA follows: TGTGCCAGCTCCTATCGGGCAGGAAAAAGCTCCTATAATTCACCCCTCCACTTT. Translated, it gives CASSYRAGKSSYNSPLHF.

The gene calls are TRBV2 and TRBJ1-5, with D maybe TRBD1 (5 bases). Germline assignment: CDR1 SNHLY and CDR2 FYNNEI. With 8 bases removed from V and 2 bases from J, the gap between germline ends came to 10 bases. This CDR3 comprises 13 residues. The CDR3 DNA follows: TGTGCCAGCGGGGGAGGGGGCAATCAGCCCCAGCATTTT. It yields the protein CASGGGGNQPQHF.

The chain has TRBV10-3 and TRBJ2-3; the D gene is possibly TRBD1 (6 bases). V lost 2 bases and J 4 bases, leaving 10 bases between the germline ends. The CDR3 runs 14 residues. Per germline, CDR1 ENHRY and CDR2 SYGVKD. The CDR3 here is CAISETGQPDTQYF. The CDR3 DNA reads TGTGCCATCAGTGAGACAGGGCAGCCAGATACGCAGTATTTT.

At least ten counts were recorded for this clonotype. This chain joins TRBV3-1 and TRBJ2-7, with no clear D. The V end lost 2 bases, the J end lost 2 bases, and 4 bases lay between the germline ends. The CDR3 is 12 amino acids. In germline, CDR1 is LGHDT, CDR2 YNNKEL (reference sequence). The CDR3 coding sequence is TGTGCCAGCAGCCAAACCCCCTACGAGCAGTACTTC. It translates to CASSQTPYEQYF.

This clonotype was observed a handful of times. The chain couples TRBV4-1 to TRBJ1-2; 7 bases are shared with TRBD1. The CDR3 runs to 14 residues. V shed 4 bases, J shed 8 bases, and the junction held 10 bases outside the gene matches. The germline gives CDR1 MGHRA, CDR2 YSYEKL. In nucleotides, the CDR3 is TGCGCCAGCAGCCCCCCGACAGGGAGAGGAGGCTACACCTTC. This translates into CASSPPTGRGGYTF.

This clonotype has just a few counts. The chain uses TRBV7-9 and TRBJ1-5, with a tentative D call TRBD1 (6 bases). Deletions cut 5 bases from V and 4 bases from J, with 18 bases between. CDR1 and CDR2 (germline): SEHNR, FQNEAQ (reference sequence). The CDR3 runs 16 residues. The CDR3 bases are TGTGCCAGCAGCCACGCCGCCAGGGGCGCGAATCAGCCCCAGCATTTT. Protein: CASSHAARGANQPQHF. The full variable domain, rest sourced from reference TRBV7-9 and TRBJ1-5, is DTGVSQNPRHKITKRGQNVTFRCDPISEHNRLYWYRQTLGQGPEFLTYFQNEAQLEKSRLLSDRFSAERPKGSFSTLEIQRTEQGDSAMYLCASSHAARGANQPQHFGDGTRLSIL.

The chain uses TRBV28 and TRBJ1-5; unclear D gene. V lost 6 bases to trimming and J lost 1 base, with 19 bases between them. The CDR3 has 17 amino acids. CDR1 MDHEN and CDR2 SYDVKM come from the germline V gene. CDR3 sequence (DNA): TGTGCCAGCAGACACTCTGCTAGGAGGGTGAGCAATCAGCCCCAGCATTTT. It specifies CASRHSARRVSNQPQHF.

This clonotype occurred once. The gene calls are TRBV5-1 and TRBJ2-1, with a weak D call TRBD2 (5 bases). Trimming took 4 bases from V and 0 from J, leaving 11 bases between them. The CDR3 length is 15 residues. Germline-derived CDR1 and CDR2 are SGHRS and YFSETQ. CDR3 loop: CASSPLATSYNEQFF. The CDR3 DNA is TGCGCCAGCAGCCCGTTAGCGACCTCCTACAATGAGCAGTTCTTC.

The chain combines TRBV11-2 with TRBJ2-1; 11 positions agree with TRBD2. The germline V gene encodes CDR1 SGHAT and CDR2 FQNNGV. CDR3 size: 16 residues. V was clipped by 5 bases and J by 4 bases; unmatched bases: 7. The DNA of the CDR3 is TGTGCCAGCAGCAGCCTTGGGACTAGCGGTTACAATGAGCAGTTCTTC. This encodes CASSSLGTSGYNEQFF.

V is TRBV12-3 or TRBV12-4 and J is TRBJ1-6; D call uncertain. This CDR3 has 14 residues. The germline V and J ends were trimmed by 2 bases and 8 bases, with 10 bases remaining between them. CDR3 DNA: TGTGCCAGCAGTTTAAAAGGTTTTCATTCACCCCTCCACTTT. Translation: CASSLKGFHSPLHF.

The chain recombines TRBV2 with TRBJ2-7; D unclear. Looked up from germline, CDR1 is SNHLY and CDR2 is FYNNEI. The V gene lost 6 bases and the J gene lost 7 bases, with 19 bases spanning the gap. The CDR3 has 14 residues. Here the CDR3 reads CASSSLRGLEEQYF. The CDR3 bases are TGTGCCAGCAGCAGCCTGCGAGGTTTGGAGGAGCAGTACTTC.

There are a few counts of this clonotype. This chain connects TRBV30 to TRBJ2-5; D ambiguous. CDR1 and CDR2 from the germline V gene are GTSNPN and SVGIG (reference sequence). With 8 bases removed from V and 3 bases from J, the gap between germline ends came to 16 bases. The CDR3 is 13 amino acids. CDR3 sequence (DNA): TGTGCCAGTAGTCCTCAGAAGAAAGAGACCCAGTACTTC. Protein: CASSPQKKETQYF. Together with reference TRBV30 and TRBJ2-5, the CDR3 gives the full variable domain: SQTIHQWPATLVQPVGSPLSLECTVEGTSNPNLYWYRQAAGRGLQLLFYSVGIGQISSEVPQNLSASRPQDRQFILSSKKLLLSDSGFYLCASSPQKKETQYFGPGTRLLVL.

Concerning this clonotype: This sequence may be a read error, since a much larger clone differs from it by one base. The V and J genes are TRBV20-1 and TRBJ1-4; TRBD1 aligns across 9 bases. The germline V gene encodes CDR1 DFQATT and CDR2 SNEGSKA (reference sequence). This CDR3 is built from 13 residues. This chain's CDR3 is CGAGGQGNEKLFF. The CDR3 DNA is TGCGGTGCTGGGGGACAGGGTAATGAAAAACTGTTTTTT.

Only a few counts were recorded for this clonotype. The CDR3 region is CASSPQGIDGNTIYF. DNA for the CDR3: TGTGCCAGCTCACCGCAGGGGATAGATGGAAACACCATATATTTT. This sequence joins TRBV18 and TRBJ1-3, with D possibly being TRBD1 (6 bases). V lost 3 bases and J lost 3, with 12 bases in between. The CDR3 spans 15 residues. CDR1 and CDR2 from the germline V gene are KGHSH and LQKENI.

CDR3 region: CASSPGRGYQPQHF. CDR3 bases: TGTGCCAGTAGTCCAGGAAGGGGGTATCAGCCCCAGCATTTT. J is TRBJ1-5 and V is TRBV19, with a possible D match to TRBD1 (6 bases). The ends were cut back, 5 bases at V and 5 bases at J, with 13 bases in the middle. Per the germline V gene, CDR1 is LNHDA and CDR2 is SQIVND (reference sequence). This CDR3 comprises 14 residues. Full variable domain (outside the CDR3, taken from reference TRBV19 and TRBJ1-5): DGGITQSPKYLFRKEGQNVTLSCEQNLNHDAMYWYRQDPGQGLRLIYYSQIVNDFQKGDIAEGYSVSREKKESFPLTVTSAQKNPTAFYLCASSPGRGYQPQHFGDGTRLSIL.

This clonotype came up a few times. The genes are TRBV6-2 or TRBV6-3 and TRBJ2-1, with 11 bases that match TRBD2. V lost 6 bases and J lost 8; bases outside the gene matches: 9. The CDR3 has 15 amino acids. CDR1 and CDR2 from the germline V gene are MNHEY and SVGEGT. The CDR3 region is CASSTGLAGGYEQFF. CDR3 bases: TGTGCCAGCAGCACCGGACTAGCGGGTGGCTATGAGCAGTTCTTC.

The rearrangement links TRBV10-3 to TRBJ2-3, with 7 positions matching TRBD1. Germline loops: CDR1 ENHRY, CDR2 SYGVKD. V was clipped by 10 bases and J by 2 bases; unmatched bases: 9. This CDR3 comprises 14 residues. CDR3 sequence reads: CATKSGQSTDTQYF. Written as DNA, the CDR3 is TGTGCCACCAAATCGGGACAGTCCACAGATACGCAGTATTTT.